Presented here are 25 T cell receptor beta chains from one specimen sequenced in a study of vaccination and CD4 T cells after COVID-19 (dated by TCRdb to between 2021 and 2022). The library was produced with PCR. TCRdb shows the sequencer as Illumina iSeq 100. At the Johns Hopkins FTIC core, DNA from the cultured CD4+ T cells underwent TCR sequencing with the Oncomine TCR Beta short-read assay. Starting from the raw public reads, TCRdb applied fastp trimming at Q25, assembled clones with MiXCR and retained in-frame beta chains. Records with the same CDR3 protein are collapsed into one entry carrying the most frequent genes and DNA. In this sample the table shows thousands of distinct CDR3 sequences, about 20% of which occur a single time. The ten largest clones capture 20% to 30% of the sample. The antigens for these receptors are not known. What this sample's treatment or condition label stands for: roughly ten-day PBMC culture with coronavirus spike peptide pools or control peptides (ViraFEST assay). CD4+ T cells from unexposed donors were collected before the COVID-19 pandemic (2011-2018).

Specimen: CD4+ T cells from blood, cultured in vitro. These receptors all come from a human donor in good health.

The chain recombines TRBV9 with TRBJ2-1; 10 bases align to TRBD2. With V trimmed by 4 bases and J by 2 bases, 0 bases remained unmatched. The CDR3 consists of 14 residues. The germline gives CDR1 SGDLS, CDR2 YYNGEE. The CDR3 is CASSTSGTYNEQFF. The CDR3 region has the DNA TGTGCCAGCAGCACTAGCGGGACCTACAATGAGCAGTTCTTC.

In this sample, this clonotype is medium-sized. This rearrangement joins TRBV6-4 to TRBJ1-5, with TRBD1 identical over 9 bases. Germline assignment: CDR1 MRHNA and CDR2 SNTAGT. The J segment lost 7 bases and the V segment lost 3 bases, leaving 7 bases of the junction unmatched. The CDR3 consists of 15 residues. CDR3 loop: CASSETGTGLQPQHF. The DNA for the CDR3 is TGTGCCAGCAGTGAAACCGGGACAGGGCTCCAGCCCCAGCATTTT.

This clonotype is judged medium-sized. This chain connects TRBV20-1 to TRBJ1-2, with D hard to call. V was cut by 3 bases and J by 3 bases, with 14 bases left in between. The CDR3 is made up of 14 amino acids. In germline, CDR1 is DFQATT, CDR2 SNEGSKA (reference sequence). CDR3 in amino acids: CSASSRPAHYGYTF. The CDR3 bases are TGCAGTGCTAGTTCGCGCCCGGCCCACTATGGCTACACCTTC.

By proportion, this clonotype is medium-sized. V is TRBV7-3 and J is TRBJ2-5; 7 nucleotides match TRBD2. From germline, CDR1 is SGHTA and CDR2 FQGTGA. The CDR3 spans 14 residues. The V segment lost 5 bases and the J segment 5 bases; nucleotides outside the gene matches: 8. In DNA form, the CDR3 reads TGTGCCAGCAGCAACTCGGGGACTATGGAGACCCAGTACTTC. It codes for CASSNSGTMETQYF.

This clonotype has only a few counts. The chain is built from TRBV28 and TRBJ2-1; D gene ambiguous. CDR1 and CDR2 from the germline V gene are MDHEN and SYDVKM. The V end lost 6 bases, the J end lost 8 bases, and 14 bases lay between the germline ends. This CDR3 has 13 residues. CDR3 sequence (DNA): TGTGCCAGCAGCCAGACTTCCCCTGATGAGCAGTTCTTC. Residues: CASSQTSPDEQFF.

This clonotype rates as medium-sized. The chain employs TRBV2 and TRBJ1-2, with 7 bases lining up with TRBD1. This CDR3 spans 14 amino acids. Germline V gene sequence: CDR1 SNHLY, CDR2 FYNNEI. V dropped 6 bases and J dropped 4; count of bases not matched to a gene: 8. The DNA of the CDR3 is TGTGCCAGCAGGATGGGAGGGGGCTCCTATGGCTACACCTTC. This encodes CASRMGGGSYGYTF.

This sequence joins TRBV10-3 and TRBJ2-6, with 9 nucleotides matching TRBD1. The length of the CDR3 is 16 residues. Germline loops: CDR1 ENHRY, CDR2 SYGVKD. Trimming took 4 bases from V and 8 from J; bases not matched to a gene: 9. CDR3: CAISGTGTGSSNVLTF. Here the CDR3 DNA reads TGTGCCATCAGTGGTACCGGGACAGGGTCATCCAACGTCCTGACTTTC.

J is TRBJ2-5 and V is TRBV12-3 or TRBV12-4, with no clear D. This CDR3 has 15 amino acids. The ends were cut back, 3 bases at V and 0 bases at J, with 11 bases in the middle. CDR3 sequence reads: CASSFRWVYQETQYF. The CDR3 region has the DNA TGTGCCAGCAGTTTTAGGTGGGTCTACCAAGAGACCCAGTACTTC.

The table lists this clonotype with a few counts. J is TRBJ2-5 and V is TRBV11-2; TRBD1 aligns across 9 bases. Germline V gene data show CDR1 as SGHAT and CDR2 as FQNNGV. CDR3 size: 15 residues. J was trimmed by 5 bases and V by 3 bases; bases with no gene match: 7. CDR3 in DNA: TGTGCCAGCAGCTTGGTAACAGGGGGCAGGGAGACCCAGTACTTC. The encoded protein is CASSLVTGGRETQYF.

This clonotype was detected a few times. The V call is TRBV30, the J call TRBJ2-3; 7 bases are shared with TRBD2. Germline-derived CDR1 and CDR2 are GTSNPN and SVGIG (reference sequence). This CDR3 is built from 12 residues. V trimming: 8 bases; J trimming: 3 bases; junction bases outside the gene matches: 5. As DNA, the CDR3 is TGTGCCAGAGGGGAGGGAACAGATACGCAGTATTTT. Translated, it gives CARGEGTDTQYF. Full variable domain (remainder filled in from reference TRBV30 and TRBJ2-3): SQTIHQWPATLVQPVGSPLSLECTVEGTSNPNLYWYRQAAGRGLQLLFYSVGIGQISSEVPQNLSASRPQDRQFILSSKKLLLSDSGFYLCARGEGTDTQYFGPGTRLTVL.

The chain is built from TRBV7-9 and TRBJ2-5; D is undetermined. CDR1 and CDR2 (germline): SEHNR, FQNEAQ (reference sequence). Trimming left V 6 bases short and J 5 bases short, with 25 bases between. The CDR3 is 17 residues long. The CDR3 DNA reads as TGTGCCAGCAGTCTCGATGTTGGGGTATGGAGCCCGGAGACCCAGTACTTC. Protein: CASSLDVGVWSPETQYF.

This clonotype is labeled medium-sized (0.01 to 0.1%). The CDR3 DNA follows: TGTGCCACCAGTGAGGAAGGGGCGAAAGATACGCAGTATTTT. Translated, it gives CATSEEGAKDTQYF. V is TRBV24-1 and J is TRBJ2-3; TRBD1 might be the D (5 bases). V lost 4 bases, J lost 5 bases, and 12 bases lay in between. The germline V gene has CDR1 KGHDR and CDR2 SFDVKD. CDR3 length equals 14 residues.

This clonotype was counted between two and nine times. This sequence joins TRBV20-1 and TRBJ2-7, with 9 bases that match TRBD1. The CDR3 sequence is 14 residues long. Germline values: CDR1 DFQATT, CDR2 SNEGSKA (reference sequence). V was pared by 4 bases and J by 0 bases, with 4 bases of the junction left unmatched. The CDR3 DNA reads as TGCAGTGCTAACAGGGGGCTTATCTCCTACGAGCAGTACTTC. Its translation is CSANRGLISYEQYF.

This clonotype came up a few times. The J gene is TRBJ2-3, the V gene TRBV6-4, with a possible D match to TRBD1 (6 bases). The V gene lost 3 bases and the J gene lost 4 bases, with 11 bases spanning the gap. CDR3 length: 14 residues. Germline loops: CDR1 MRHNA, CDR2 SNTAGT. The CDR3 is CASSETGTADTQYF. CDR3 DNA sequence: TGTGCCAGCAGTGAAACAGGGACCGCAGATACGCAGTATTTT.

In its sample, this clonotype was seen a few times. The gene calls are TRBV29-1 and TRBJ1-2; D perhaps matches TRBD1 (6 bases). V dropped 8 bases and J dropped 2 bases, with 9 bases sitting between them. The CDR3 sequence is 11 residues long. Germline assignment: CDR1 SQVTM and CDR2 ANQGSEA. The CDR3 coding sequence is TGCAGCACCCAGGGGAACTATGGCTACACCTTC. Translated: CSTQGNYGYTF.

The gene calls are TRBV7-3 and TRBJ2-3, with D perhaps TRBD1 (6 bases). The germline V and J ends were trimmed by 6 bases and 0 bases, with 13 bases remaining between them. This CDR3 has 15 amino acids. The germline CDR1 and CDR2 sequences are SGHTA and FQGTGA. The CDR3 DNA follows: TGTGCCAGCAGTTTGGGACAAGATAGCACAGATACGCAGTATTTT. This sequence encodes CASSLGQDSTDTQYF. Full variable domain (missing parts from reference TRBV7-3 and TRBJ2-3): GAGVSQTPSNKVTEKGKYVELRCDPISGHTALYWYRQSLGQGPEFLIYFQGTGAADDSGLPNDRFFAVRPEGSVSTLKIQRTERGDSAVYLCASSLGQDSTDTQYFGPGTRLTVL.

This clonotype was seen only a few times. CDR3 DNA sequence: TGTGCCGGTCGAGCGGGGACAGGCGCCTATGGCTACACCTTC. Protein sequence: CAGRAGTGAYGYTF. This chain links TRBV28 with TRBJ1-2; TRBD1 matches at 8 bases. V shed 11 bases, J shed 4 bases, and the junction held 12 bases outside the gene matches. This CDR3 contains 14 residues. Per germline, CDR1 MDHEN and CDR2 SYDVKM.

This clonotype has more than one count but fewer than ten. The CDR3 loop reads CASSARDRDLAFF. In DNA form, the CDR3 reads TGCGCCAGCAGCGCCAGGGACAGGGACTTGGCTTTCTTT. The chain has TRBV4-1 and TRBJ1-1; TRBD1 matches at 9 bases. V was pared by 5 bases and J by 11 bases, with 9 bases of the junction left unmatched. The CDR3 runs 13 residues. Looked up from germline, CDR1 is MGHRA and CDR2 is YSYEKL.

This clonotype occurred a few times. The V call is TRBV12-3 or TRBV12-4, the J call TRBJ1-2; D is possibly TRBD1 (5 bases). The CDR3 is 13 amino acids. Between the trimmed V and J ends, which lost 3 bases and 8 bases, there was a span of 13 bases. The CDR3 DNA sequence: TGTGCCAGCAGTTTTCACGGGGCTGGAGGCTACACCTTC. Its protein product is CASSFHGAGGYTF.

This clonotype has only a few counts. This chain connects TRBV5-1 to TRBJ1-2; no clear D gene. The ends were cut back, 0 bases at V and 1 base at J, with 4 bases in the middle. CDR1 and CDR2 (germline): SGHRS, YFSETQ. This CDR3 contains 13 residues. The CDR3 DNA sequence: TGCGCCAGCAGCTTGGCAGATAACTATGGCTACACCTTC. This gives the protein CASSLADNYGYTF.

The chain carries TRBV6-2 or TRBV6-3 and TRBJ1-2; D possibly corresponds to TRBD1 (5 bases). The CDR3 covers 15 residues. CDR1 and CDR2 (germline): MNHEY, SVGEGT. V was pared by 0 bases and J by 8 bases, with 16 bases between. The CDR3 reads CASSYSMEGLGGYTF. As DNA, the CDR3 is TGTGCCAGCAGTTACTCGATGGAGGGGTTGGGAGGCTACACCTTC.

By proportion, this clonotype is medium-sized. V gene TRBV7-9 combines with J gene TRBJ2-5; possibly TRBD2 for D (6 bases). V was pared by 2 bases and J by 5 bases, with 18 bases between. Germline-derived CDR1 and CDR2 are SEHNR and FQNEAQ (reference sequence). The CDR3 runs 16 residues. The CDR3 loop reads CASSLLESGERETQYF. The CDR3 DNA reads TGTGCCAGCAGCTTATTAGAGTCGGGGGAGAGGGAGACCCAGTACTTC.

This chain joins TRBV7-9 and TRBJ1-4, with D possibly matching TRBD1 (6 bases). Germline V lookup: CDR1 SEHNR, CDR2 FQNEAQ (reference sequence). Trimming pared 3 bases from V and 8 bases from J, leaving 16 bases between. The CDR3 is 15 amino acids. DNA for the CDR3: TGTGCCAGCAGCTTCGGGACATCAATGGGAGAAAAACTGTTTTTT. Amino acids: CASSFGTSMGEKLFF. The full variable domain, rest sourced from reference TRBV7-9 and TRBJ1-4, is DTGVSQNPRHKITKRGQNVTFRCDPISEHNRLYWYRQTLGQGPEFLTYFQNEAQLEKSRLLSDRFSAERPKGSFSTLEIQRTEQGDSAMYLCASSFGTSMGEKLFFGSGTQLSVL.

The V gene is TRBV30, the J gene TRBJ2-5; 8 bases line up with TRBD1. The V gene end was trimmed by 0 bases and the J gene end by 5 bases; junction bases not matched to a gene: 5. The CDR3 is 14 residues long. Germline V gene lookup returns CDR1 GTSNPN and CDR2 SVGIG (reference sequence). In DNA form, the CDR3 reads TGTGCCTGGAGTGTAGTCAGGGGGCAGGAGACCCAGTACTTC. Amino acid sequence: CAWSVVRGQETQYF.

The chain links TRBV5-1 to TRBJ2-5, with TRBD2 as a possible D gene (6 bases). The CDR3 covers 15 residues. Germline-derived CDR1 and CDR2 are SGHRS and YFSETQ. V was clipped by 4 bases and J by 1 base, with 14 bases between them. CDR3 DNA sequence: TGCGCCAGCAGCCCCTCCGGGAGCACCCAAGAGACCCAGTACTTC. Its protein is CASSPSGSTQETQYF. The complete variable domain, with remaining parts taken from reference TRBV5-1 and TRBJ2-5, reads KAGVTQTPRYLIKTRGQQVTLSCSPISGHRSVSWYQQTPGQGLQFLFEYFSETQRNKGNFPGRFSGRQFSNSRSEMNVSTLELGDSALYLCASSPSGSTQETQYFGPGTRLLVL.